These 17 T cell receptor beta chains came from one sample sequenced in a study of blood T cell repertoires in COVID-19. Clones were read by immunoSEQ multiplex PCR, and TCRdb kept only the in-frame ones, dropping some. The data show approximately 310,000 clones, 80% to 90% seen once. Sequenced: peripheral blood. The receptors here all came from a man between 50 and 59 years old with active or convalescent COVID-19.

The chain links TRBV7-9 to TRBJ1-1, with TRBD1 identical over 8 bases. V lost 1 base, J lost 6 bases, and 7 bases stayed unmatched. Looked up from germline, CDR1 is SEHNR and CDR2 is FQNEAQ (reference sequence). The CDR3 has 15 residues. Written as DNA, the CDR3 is TGTGCCAGCAGCTTAGTCCAGGGGGCCTCGCCTGAAGCTTTCTTT. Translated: CASSLVQGASPEAFF.

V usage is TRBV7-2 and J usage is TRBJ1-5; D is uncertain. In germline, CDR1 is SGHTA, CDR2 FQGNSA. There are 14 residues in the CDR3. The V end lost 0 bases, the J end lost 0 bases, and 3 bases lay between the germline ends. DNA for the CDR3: TGTGCCAGCAGCTTAGCCCATAGCAATCAGCCCCAGCATTTT. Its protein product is CASSLAHSNQPQHF.

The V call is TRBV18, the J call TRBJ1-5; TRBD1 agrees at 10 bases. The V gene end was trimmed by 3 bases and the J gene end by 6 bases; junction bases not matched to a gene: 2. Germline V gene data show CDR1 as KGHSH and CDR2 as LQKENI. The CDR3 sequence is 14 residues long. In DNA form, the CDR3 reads TGTGCCAGCTCACCGGGACAGGGGACTCAGCCCCAGCATTTT. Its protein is CASSPGQGTQPQHF.

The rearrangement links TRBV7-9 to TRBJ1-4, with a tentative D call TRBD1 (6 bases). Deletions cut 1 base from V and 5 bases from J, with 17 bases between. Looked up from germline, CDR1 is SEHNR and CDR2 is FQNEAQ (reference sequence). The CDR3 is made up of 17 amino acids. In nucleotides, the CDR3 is TGTGCCAGCAGCTTAGGGGGGTACAGGGAATCCAATGAAAAACTGTTTTTT. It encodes CASSLGGYRESNEKLFF.

The CDR3 nucleotides read TGTGCCAGCAGTGAAGCACTGCCGGGGGGAAACATTCAGTACTTC. Translated: CASSEALPGGNIQYF. The rearrangement joins TRBV2 to TRBJ2-4; 7 positions match TRBD2. This CDR3 has 15 amino acids. With 0 bases clipped from V and 6 bases from J, the junction kept 5 bases outside the gene matches. Germline V gives CDR1 SNHLY, CDR2 FYNNEI.

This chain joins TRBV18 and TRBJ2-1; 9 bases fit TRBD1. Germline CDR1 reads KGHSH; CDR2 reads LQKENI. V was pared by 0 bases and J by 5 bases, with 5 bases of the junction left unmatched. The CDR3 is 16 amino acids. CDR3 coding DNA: TGTGCCAGCTCACCACCGTCGGACAGGGGCAACAATGAGCAGTTCTTC. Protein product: CASSPPSDRGNNEQFF.

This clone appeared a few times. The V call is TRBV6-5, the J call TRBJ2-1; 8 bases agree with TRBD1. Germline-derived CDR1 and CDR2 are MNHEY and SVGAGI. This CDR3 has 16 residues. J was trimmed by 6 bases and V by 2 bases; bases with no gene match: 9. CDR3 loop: CASSYLGQGRGNEQFF. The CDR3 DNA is TGTGCCAGCAGTTACCTCGGACAGGGCCGTGGCAATGAGCAGTTCTTC.

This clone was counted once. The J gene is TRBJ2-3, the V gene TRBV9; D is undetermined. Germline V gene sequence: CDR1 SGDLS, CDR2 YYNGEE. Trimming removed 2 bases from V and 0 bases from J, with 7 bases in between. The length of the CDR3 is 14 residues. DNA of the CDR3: TGTGCCAGCAGCGTGTCTCTTAGCACAGATACGCAGTATTTT. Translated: CASSVSLSTDTQYF.

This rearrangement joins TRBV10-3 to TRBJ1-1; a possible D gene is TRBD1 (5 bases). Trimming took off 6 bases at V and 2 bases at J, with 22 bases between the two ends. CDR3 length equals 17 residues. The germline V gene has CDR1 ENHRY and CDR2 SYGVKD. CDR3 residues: CAISRTDPQGGNTEAFF. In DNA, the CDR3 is TGTGCCATCAGCAGGACGGACCCCCAGGGTGGTAACACTGAAGCTTTCTTT.

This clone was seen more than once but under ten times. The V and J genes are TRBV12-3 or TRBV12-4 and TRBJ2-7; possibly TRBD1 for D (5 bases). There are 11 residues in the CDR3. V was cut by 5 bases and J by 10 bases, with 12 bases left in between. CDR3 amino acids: CASSTGRTQYF. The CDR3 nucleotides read TGTGCCAGCAGTACCGGACGGACACAGTACTTC.

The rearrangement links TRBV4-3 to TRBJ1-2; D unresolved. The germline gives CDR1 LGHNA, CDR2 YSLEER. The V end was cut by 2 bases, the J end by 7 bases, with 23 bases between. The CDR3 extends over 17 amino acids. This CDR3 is CASSQFSGSPPNSGYTF. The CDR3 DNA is TGCGCCAGCAGCCAATTTTCAGGAAGTCCTCCTAATTCTGGCTACACCTTC.

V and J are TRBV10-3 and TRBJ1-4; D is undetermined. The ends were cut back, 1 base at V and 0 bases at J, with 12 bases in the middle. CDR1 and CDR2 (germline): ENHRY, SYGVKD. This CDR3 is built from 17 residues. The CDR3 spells CAISEYDPGTTNEKLFF. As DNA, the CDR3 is TGTGCCATCAGTGAGTACGACCCGGGGACAACTAATGAAAAACTGTTTTTT.

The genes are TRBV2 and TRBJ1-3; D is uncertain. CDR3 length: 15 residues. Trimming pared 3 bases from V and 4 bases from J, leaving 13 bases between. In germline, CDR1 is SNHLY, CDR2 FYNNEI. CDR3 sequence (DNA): TGTGCCAGCAGTGACGACCAAGGCGGGGGAAACACCATATATTTT. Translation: CASSDDQGGGNTIYF.

The CDR3 loop reads CASAWVAGADEQYF. The CDR3 DNA reads as TGTGCCAGCGCGTGGGTAGCGGGAGCGGACGAGCAGTACTTC. This chain links TRBV27 with TRBJ2-7; the match to TRBD2 covers 9 bases. The V and J ends lost 8 bases and 5 bases, in that order; junction bases with no gene match: 10. This CDR3 is built from 14 residues. Per the germline V gene, CDR1 is MNHEY and CDR2 is SMNVEV (reference sequence).

This chain's CDR3 is CASRVHRDDQPQHF. As DNA, the CDR3 is TGTGCCAGCAGGGTCCACAGGGACGATCAGCCCCAGCATTTT. The chain recombines TRBV6-6 with TRBJ1-5; tentatively, D is TRBD1 (6 bases). This CDR3 region has 14 residues. Germline V gene sequence: CDR1 MNHNY, CDR2 SVGAGI (reference sequence). V was cut by 6 bases and J by 5 bases, with 14 bases left in between.

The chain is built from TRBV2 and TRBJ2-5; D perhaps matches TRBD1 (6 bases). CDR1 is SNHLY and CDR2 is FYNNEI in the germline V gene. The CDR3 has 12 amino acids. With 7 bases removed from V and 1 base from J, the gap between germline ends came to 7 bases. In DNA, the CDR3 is TGTGCCAGCAACAGGGCCCAAGAGACCCAGTACTTC. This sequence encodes CASNRAQETQYF.

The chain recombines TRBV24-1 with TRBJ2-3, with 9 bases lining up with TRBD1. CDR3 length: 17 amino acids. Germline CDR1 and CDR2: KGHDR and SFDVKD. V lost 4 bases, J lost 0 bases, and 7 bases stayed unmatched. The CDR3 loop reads CATSDSPGTGSTDTQYF. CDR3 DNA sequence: TGTGCCACCAGTGACTCCCCCGGGACAGGGAGCACAGATACGCAGTATTTT.